The clone carrying this T cell receptor beta chain was detected once. This specimen belongs to a study of blood T cell repertoires in COVID-19. Overall study context: The study drew acute and convalescent COVID-19 samples from the United States, Italy and Spain. Sample material is recorded as cDNA or gDNA derived from T cells, B-cell-depleted T cells, or PBMCs.

TCRdb's table, derived via immunoSEQ multiplex PCR, lists solely in-frame clones and lacks some. The table has about 220,000 clones, around four fifths seen once. This TCR was sampled from a man aged 25-45 years with active or convalescent COVID-19. Sample: peripheral blood.

CDR3 residues: CASSLSGMNTGELFF. As DNA, the CDR3 is TGTGCCAGCAGCTTAAGCGGGATGAACACCGGGGAGCTGTTTTTT. The chain has TRBV7-2 and TRBJ2-2, with 7 bases aligning to TRBD2. The V gene's germline CDR1 is SGHTA and CDR2 FQGNSA. Unmatched junction bases numbered 1, after V lost 2 bases and J lost 1 base. The CDR3 covers 15 residues.